This T cell receptor (beta chain) was recovered during a study of T cell responses to AZD1222 COVID-19 vaccine (dated by TCRdb to about 2021). Background for the entire study: Because spike-specific TCR depth and breadth did not differ between the two schedules, AZD1222 recipients who got a second dose at roughly 4 weeks were pooled with those who got a second dose at roughly 12 weeks. Enrollment into the trials was organized by age into subgroups of 18-55, 56-69 and 70-plus years, and those subgroups contained approximately 160, 26 and 62 TCR-sequenced participants, respectively. A total of 240 or so trial participants underwent TCR sequencing, of whom about 200 had received two doses of AZD1222 and 26 had received two doses of the MenACWY control vaccine. The investigation overall reported the following: Epitopes outside the regions mutated in the B.1.351 and B.1.1.7 variants were reportedly recognized by nearly half of the unique spike-specific TCRs. Most participants were white British and females outnumbered males, and the authors suggested that clonal diversity may have been underestimated. Spike-specific TCR breadth and depth rose significantly after two AZD1222 doses compared with day 0 and with MenACWY recipients. Vaccine-associated CD4 TCRs spanned the whole spike protein, with dominant responses in regions 160-218 and 743-854. Conclusions about previously exposed vaccinees were limited because only five to seven AZD1222 recipients were SARS-CoV-2 seropositive at baseline. The 56-69-year group was small, and its depth increase did not reach significance, likely because of low power. Because no day 14 peak-response samples were available, the repertoires could be characterized only after the peak T cell response.

The CDR3 regions of human TCRbeta chains were analyzed by immunosequencing. The original pipeline was this. TCRs in the repertoires were compared against a reference library of SARS-CoV-2-specific TCRs that had been generated with the MIRA antigen-specificity platform. Breadth was defined as the fraction of unique TCRs that were SARS-CoV-2-associated, and depth was defined as the fraction of total T cells that were SARS-CoV-2-associated. Using the MIRA data, every spike-specific TCR was mapped to the spike region that the TCR reacted to and assigned to either a CD4 or a CD8 class. Log10-transformed breadth and depth values were compared by one-way ANOVA with Sidak's multiple comparisons tests. TCRdb re-hosts the immuneACCESS table, in-frame sequences only. Its copies lack some clones; in the studies checked, an unresolved V gene accounts for under half of them, and the cause for the rest is not known. The D gene and trimming were derived from the DNA, and the V and J assignments and clone size from that table. This sample has roughly 150,000 clones in its table, and 88% of those were observed once. The top ten clonotypes cover 2.2% of the sample.

Taken with the paper, the label for time point translates to: baseline before first vaccination. The vaccinee samples were drawn from two UK trials, COV001 and COV002, one of which was a single-blind randomized controlled phase 2/3 trial testing AZD1222 (ChAdOx1 nCoV-19) in healthy adults. Trial participant PBMC samples were collected at day 0 and day 28 after the second dose for TCRbeta chain sequencing. The CDR3 contains 14 residues, cysteine and phenylalanine counted. The read is trimmed to its CDR3 DNA, 42 bases read in frame from base 1. Deletion took 4 bases off V and 8 bases off J, with a span of 17 bases between the germline ends. Based on the germline V gene (reference sequence), the CDR1 and CDR2 sequences are MNHEY and SMNVEV. This clone was recorded only once. Its specific antigen is unknown. Base-call qualities are not available, and no considerably larger clone is one nucleotide away.

The source material was peripheral blood, sampled on day 0 of AZD1222 vaccination. The rearranged chain carries TRBV27 and TRBJ1-2, and possibly TRBD1, on 5 matching bases. The receptor's source is an adult in good health. At the DNA level, the sequence is TGTGCCAGCAGTTGGGGGACGGCCGCCAGCGGCTACACCTTC. Translation gives CASSWGTAASGYTF.